The T cell receptor beta chain under discussion was sequenced for a study of CD8 T cells in ankylosing spondylitis. The study, taken as a whole, reports: Within matched ankylosing spondylitis synovial fluid, disease-linked clones were reportedly significantly enriched. Relatively rare in peripheral blood, disease-linked clones were also CD8+. Earlier literature documents some of the motif variants in reactive arthritis synovial fluid and blood.

V gave up 2 bases and J gave up 3 bases; unmatched junction bases: 5. The CDR3 contains 15 residues. Germline V CDR1 and CDR2: MNHEY, SMNVEV (reference sequence). This clonotype has ten or more counts. Its antigen is unknown. Using its own MiXCR run on the 5' RACE reads, TCRdb lists one record per CDR3 protein. The sample lists about 160,000 distinct CDR3 sequences, around 20% occurring once. The rearrangement joins TRBV27 to TRBJ2-7, with 9 bases lining up with TRBD2. The sequence derives from a male donor with ankylosing spondylitis or in good health (not recorded which). Sequencing was done on a sample of blood, either unsorted or a sorted T cell fraction (not recorded which). The CDR3 DNA sequence: TGTGCCAGCAGTTTACAGCTAGCGGGGTTCTACGAGCAGTACTTC. It translates to CASSLQLAGFYEQYF.